The rows below give T cell receptor beta chains drawn from one sample of a study of cytomegalovirus exposure and HLA in healthy donors. The repertoire was sequenced with immunoSEQ multiplex PCR; TCRdb's copy has only in-frame clones and lacks some. The sample lists nearly 200,000 clones; roughly 77% were seen once. Sample: PBMCs. Source of these receptors: a male donor in good health and CMV-seropositive. CDR3s include the opening cysteine and the closing phenylalanine or tryptophan. A D gene is named only where the DNA matches it firmly. Clone size is given for some rows only: seen once, a few or many times, or a class if the clone is expanded.

TRBV5-6	NA	TRBJ1-2	TRBD1	14	CASSRRQGIYGYTF	TGTGCCAGCAGCCGACGACAGGGTATCTATGGCTACACCTTC
TRBV7-2	few	TRBJ1-6	TRBD1	16	CASSLGDRVSDSPLHF	TGTGCCAGCAGCTTAGGAGACAGGGTCTCGGATTCACCCCTCCACTTT
TRBV4-2	NA	TRBJ1-1	TRBD1	19	CASSHRDSSSPSLYTEAFF	TGTGCCAGCAGCCACCGGGACAGTTCAAGCCCATCGCTTTACACTGAAGCTTTCTTT
TRBV7-6	NA	TRBJ2-7	NA	15	CASSKGTSFSYEQYF	TGTGCCAGCAGCAAAGGGACAAGTTTCTCCTACGAGCAGTACTTC
TRBV5-1	NA	TRBJ1-4	NA	14	CASSLSPSGEKLFF	TGCGCCAGCAGCTTGTCCCCTTCGGGTGAAAAACTGTTTTTT
TRBV7-2	NA	TRBJ1-5	NA	13	CASSFQNNQPQHF	TGTGCCAGCAGCTTTCAGAACAATCAGCCCCAGCATTTT
TRBV6-1	NA	TRBJ1-2	NA	13	CASSPGSRFGYTF	TGTGCCAGCAGTCCGGGGTCGCGTTTTGGCTACACCTTC
TRBV2	NA	TRBJ1-4	TRBD1	15	CASRTRTGNSEKLFF	TGTGCCAGCAGGACACGGACAGGGAACTCTGAAAAACTGTTTTTT
TRBV7-9	NA	TRBJ1-2	TRBD1	13	CASSGQGLNGYTF	TGTGCCAGCAGCGGACAGGGCCTGAATGGCTACACCTTC
TRBV19	NA	TRBJ1-2	NA	14	CASSDPIDRAGYTF	TGTGCCAGTAGTGATCCGATAGACAGAGCTGGCTACACCTTC
TRBV2	NA	TRBJ1-1	NA	13	CATSMGQNTEAFF	TGTGCCACCTCCATGGGACAGAACACTGAAGCTTTCTTT
TRBV28	NA	TRBJ1-5	TRBD1	14	CASSSDRENQPQHF	TGTGCCAGCAGTTCGGACAGGGAGAATCAGCCCCAGCATTTT
TRBV7-6	NA	TRBJ2-7	NA	14	CASSLKELENEQYF	TGTGCCAGCAGCTTAAAGGAACTAGAGAACGAGCAGTACTTC
TRBV15	NA	TRBJ1-3	NA	13	CATSREGADTIYF	TGTGCCACCAGCAGAGAGGGGGCAGACACCATATATTTT
TRBV4-1	NA	TRBJ2-5	NA	13	CASSRSGVETQYF	TGCGCCAGCAGCCGGTCAGGGGTGGAGACCCAGTACTTC
TRBV28	NA	TRBJ1-2	TRBD1	15	CASRDRGGEYYGYTF	TGTGCCAGCAGGGACAGGGGGGGGGAATACTATGGCTACACCTTC
TRBV7-6	NA	TRBJ2-1	TRBD2	18	CASSLGLAGERVFYEQFF	TGTGCCAGCAGCTTGGGACTAGCGGGAGAGCGGGTGTTCTATGAGCAGTTCTTC
TRBV5-6	NA	TRBJ1-5	TRBD1	17	CASSLSRTGGSNQPQHF	TGTGCCAGCAGCTTGTCACGGACAGGGGGTTCCAATCAGCCCCAGCATTTT
TRBV11-1	NA	TRBJ2-5	NA	14	CASSLGGRLETQYF	TGTGCCAGCAGCTTAGGGGGCCGATTAGAGACCCAGTACTTC
TRBV15	NA	TRBJ2-7	NA	13	CATSRSRSYEQYF	TGTGCCACCAGCAGGTCTAGGTCCTACGAGCAGTACTTC
TRBV5-1	few	TRBJ2-3	TRBD2	16	CASSLVPGGPVDTQYF	TGCGCCAGCAGCTTGGTTCCGGGGGGGCCTGTGGATACGCAGTATTTT
TRBV6-1	NA	TRBJ2-7	NA	13	CASSGVTGYEQYF	TGTGCCAGCAGCGGGGTTACTGGATACGAGCAGTACTTC
TRBV6-5	NA	TRBJ2-7	NA	14	CASSYSGQLYEQYF	TGTGCCAGCAGTTACAGTGGACAACTCTACGAGCAGTACTTC
TRBV7-6	NA	TRBJ2-3	NA	14	CASSWRDSALTQYF	TGTGCCAGCAGCTGGCGGGATTCTGCCCTCACGCAGTATTTT
TRBV14	NA	TRBJ2-6	NA	16	CASSQGLTSGANVLTF	TGTGCCAGCAGCCAAGGACTTACCTCTGGGGCCAACGTCCTGACTTTC
TRBV5-8	NA	TRBJ1-1	NA	14	CASSLYRVNTEAFF	TGTGCCAGCAGCTTATACAGGGTGAACACTGAAGCTTTCTTT
TRBV14	NA	TRBJ2-2	TRBD2	16	CASSQLAGKGTGELFF	TGTGCCAGCAGCCAACTAGCGGGGAAGGGTACCGGGGAGCTGTTTTTT
TRBV4-3	NA	TRBJ2-3	TRBD1	15	CASSQARTGTDTQYF	TGCGCCAGCAGCCAAGCGAGGACAGGGACAGATACGCAGTATTTT
TRBV19	few	TRBJ2-2	NA	15	CASARSHTNTGELFF	TGTGCCAGTGCCAGATCGCACACGAACACCGGGGAGCTGTTTTTT
TRBV4-2	NA	TRBJ2-7	TRBD2	15	CASSQDYGRDSEQYF	TGTGCCAGCAGCCAAGATTACGGGAGGGACTCCGAGCAGTACTTC
TRBV4-1	NA	TRBJ1-4	TRBD1	15	CASSQGGQANEKLFF	TGCGCCAGCAGCCAAGGGGGACAGGCTAATGAAAAACTGTTTTTT
TRBV10-2	NA	TRBJ1-2	TRBD1	14	CASLKDRLYYGYTF	TGCGCCAGCCTTAAGGACAGGCTATACTACGGCTACACCTTC
TRBV11-2	few	TRBJ1-3	NA	15	CASSLQIQGGNTIYF	TGTGCCAGCAGCTTACAGATTCAGGGTGGAAACACCATATATTTT
TRBV6-5	NA	TRBJ2-5	NA	11	CASSTQETQYF	TGTGCCAGCAGCACTCAAGAGACCCAGTACTTC
TRBV6-5	NA	TRBJ2-7	NA	15	CASSSSYRQDLEQYF	TGTGCCAGCAGTTCTTCCTACCGACAGGACCTTGAGCAGTACTTC
TRBV7-8	NA	TRBJ2-1	TRBD2	19	CASSLVWTSGGGPSNEQFF	TGTGCCAGCAGCTTAGTTTGGACTAGCGGCGGTGGGCCCTCCAATGAGCAGTTCTTC
TRBV6-4	NA	TRBJ2-2	NA	14	CASSDTSRTGELFF	TGTGCCAGCAGTGACACTAGCCGCACCGGGGAGCTGTTTTTT
TRBV6-1	NA	TRBJ2-5	TRBD2	16	CASSEVGGVRGETQYF	TGTGCCAGCAGTGAAGTGGGAGGGGTTAGGGGAGAGACCCAGTACTTC
TRBV19	NA	TRBJ2-2	NA	15	CASSIALERAGELFF	TGTGCCAGTAGTATAGCCCTCGAGCGGGCCGGGGAGCTGTTTTTT
TRBV27	NA	TRBJ1-1	TRBD1	13	CASSLQGAPGAFF	TGTGCCAGCAGTTTACAGGGGGCGCCGGGAGCTTTCTTT
TRBV6-1	NA	TRBJ1-1	NA	15	CASSSPTVTGKEAFF	TGTGCCAGCAGCTCCCCCACGGTGACGGGGAAGGAAGCTTTCTTT
TRBV5-6	once	TRBJ2-2	TRBD2	17	CASSWSSGGSNTGELFF	TGTGCCAGCAGCTGGTCTAGCGGGGGATCGAACACCGGGGAGCTGTTTTTT
TRBV7-3	once	TRBJ2-1	TRBD1	13	CASSPGQYNEQFF	TGTGCCAGCAGCCCGGGACAGTACAATGAGCAGTTCTTC